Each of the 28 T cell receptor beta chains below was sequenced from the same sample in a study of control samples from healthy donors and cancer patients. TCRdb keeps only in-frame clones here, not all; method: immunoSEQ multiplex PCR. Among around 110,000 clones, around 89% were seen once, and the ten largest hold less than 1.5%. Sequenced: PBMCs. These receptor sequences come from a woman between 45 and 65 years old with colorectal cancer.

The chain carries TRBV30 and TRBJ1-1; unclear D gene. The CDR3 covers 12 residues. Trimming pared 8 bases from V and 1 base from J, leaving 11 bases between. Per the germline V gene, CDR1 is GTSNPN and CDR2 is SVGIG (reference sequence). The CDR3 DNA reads TGTGCCGGGTTTCTGAGGAACACTGAAGCTTTCTTT. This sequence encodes CAGFLRNTEAFF. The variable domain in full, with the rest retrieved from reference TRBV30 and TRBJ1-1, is SQTIHQWPATLVQPVGSPLSLECTVEGTSNPNLYWYRQAAGRGLQLLFYSVGIGQISSEVPQNLSASRPQDRQFILSSKKLLLSDSGFYLCAGFLRNTEAFFGQGTRLTVV.

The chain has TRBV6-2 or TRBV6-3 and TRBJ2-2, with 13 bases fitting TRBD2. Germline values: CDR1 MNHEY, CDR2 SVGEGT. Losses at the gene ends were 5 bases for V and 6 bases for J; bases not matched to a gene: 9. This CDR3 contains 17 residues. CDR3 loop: CASSPWTSGRSAGELFF. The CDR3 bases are TGTGCCAGCAGTCCCTGGACTAGCGGGAGATCCGCCGGGGAGCTGTTTTTT.

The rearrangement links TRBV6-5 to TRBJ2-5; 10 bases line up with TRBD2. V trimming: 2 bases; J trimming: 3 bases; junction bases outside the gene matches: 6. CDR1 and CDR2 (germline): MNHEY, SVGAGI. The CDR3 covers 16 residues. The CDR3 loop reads CASSYRGLAGEETQYF. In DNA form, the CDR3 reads TGTGCCAGCAGTTACAGGGGGCTAGCGGGGGAAGAGACCCAGTACTTC.

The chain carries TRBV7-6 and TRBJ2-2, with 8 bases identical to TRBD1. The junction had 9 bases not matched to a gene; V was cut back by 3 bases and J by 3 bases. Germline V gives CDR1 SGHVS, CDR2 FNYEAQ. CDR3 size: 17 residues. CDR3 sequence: CASSLGPDRVHTGELFF. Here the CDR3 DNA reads TGTGCCAGCAGCTTGGGGCCGGACAGGGTCCACACCGGGGAGCTGTTTTTT.

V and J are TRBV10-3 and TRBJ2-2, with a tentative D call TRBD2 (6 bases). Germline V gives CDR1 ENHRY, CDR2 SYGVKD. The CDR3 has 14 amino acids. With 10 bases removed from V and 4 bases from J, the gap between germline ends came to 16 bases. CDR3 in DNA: TGTGCCACCATCCGGGACTCGGGCACCGGGGAGCTGTTTTTT. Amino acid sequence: CATIRDSGTGELFF.

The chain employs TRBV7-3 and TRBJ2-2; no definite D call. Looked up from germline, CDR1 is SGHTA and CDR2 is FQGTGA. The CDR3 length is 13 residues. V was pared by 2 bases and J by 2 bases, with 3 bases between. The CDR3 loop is CASSLRNTGELFF. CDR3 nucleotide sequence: TGTGCCAGCAGCTTACGTAACACCGGGGAGCTGTTTTTT.

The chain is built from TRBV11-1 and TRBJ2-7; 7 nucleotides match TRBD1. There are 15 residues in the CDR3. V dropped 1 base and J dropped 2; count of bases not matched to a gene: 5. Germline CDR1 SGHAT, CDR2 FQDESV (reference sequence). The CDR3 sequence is CASSLESGGTYEQYF. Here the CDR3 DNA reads TGTGCCAGCAGCTTAGAGTCAGGGGGAACCTACGAGCAGTACTTC.

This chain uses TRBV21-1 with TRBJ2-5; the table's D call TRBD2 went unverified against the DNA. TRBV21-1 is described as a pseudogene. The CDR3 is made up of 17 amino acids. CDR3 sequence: CASSNVLAGEEQETQYF. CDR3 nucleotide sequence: TGTGCCAGCAGCAACGTTCTAGCGGGGGAGGAACAAGAGACCCAGTACTTC.

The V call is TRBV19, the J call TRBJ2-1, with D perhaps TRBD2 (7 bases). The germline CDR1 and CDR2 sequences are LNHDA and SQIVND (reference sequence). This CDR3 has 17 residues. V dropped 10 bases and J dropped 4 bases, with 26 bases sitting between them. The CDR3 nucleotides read TGTGCCACTCGCGCCGGCGGGGGCAGTTTCATTTACAATGAGCAGTTCTTC. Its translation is CATRAGGGSFIYNEQFF.

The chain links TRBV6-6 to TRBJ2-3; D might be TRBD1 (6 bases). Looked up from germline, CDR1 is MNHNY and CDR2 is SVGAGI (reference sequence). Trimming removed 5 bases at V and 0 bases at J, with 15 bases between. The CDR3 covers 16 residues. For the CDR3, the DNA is TGTGCCAGCAGTAAGGGGACAACTACTAGCACAGATACGCAGTATTTT. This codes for CASSKGTTTSTDTQYF.

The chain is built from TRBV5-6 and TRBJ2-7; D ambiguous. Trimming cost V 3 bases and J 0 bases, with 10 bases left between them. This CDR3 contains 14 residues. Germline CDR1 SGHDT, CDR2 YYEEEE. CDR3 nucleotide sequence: TGTGCCAGCAGCTCCGGACGGAGCTCCTACGAGCAGTACTTC. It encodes CASSSGRSSYEQYF.

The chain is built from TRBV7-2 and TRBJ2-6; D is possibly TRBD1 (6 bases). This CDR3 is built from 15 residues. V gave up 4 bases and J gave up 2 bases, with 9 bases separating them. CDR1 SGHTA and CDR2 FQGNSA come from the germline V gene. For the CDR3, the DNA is TGTGCCAGCAGCTCAGGGGTGGCTGGGGCCAACGTCCTGACTTTC. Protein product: CASSSGVAGANVLTF.

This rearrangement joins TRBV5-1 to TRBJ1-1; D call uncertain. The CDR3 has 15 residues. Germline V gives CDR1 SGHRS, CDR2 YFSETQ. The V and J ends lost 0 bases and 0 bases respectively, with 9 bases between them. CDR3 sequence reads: CASSLDVGLNTEAFF. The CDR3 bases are TGCGCCAGCAGCTTGGATGTCGGGCTGAACACTGAAGCTTTCTTT. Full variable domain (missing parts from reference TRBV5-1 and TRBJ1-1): KAGVTQTPRYLIKTRGQQVTLSCSPISGHRSVSWYQQTPGQGLQFLFEYFSETQRNKGNFPGRFSGRQFSNSRSEMNVSTLELGDSALYLCASSLDVGLNTEAFFGQGTRLTVV.

CDR3 in DNA: TGCGCCAGCAGCTCGGATGGGGTAATGCACTATGGCTACACCTTC. Protein sequence: CASSSDGVMHYGYTF. This chain links TRBV5-1 with TRBJ1-2; the D is unclear. V lost 3 bases to trimming and J lost 3 bases, with 15 bases between them. The CDR3 has 15 amino acids. Germline V CDR1 and CDR2: SGHRS, YFSETQ. Full variable domain (remainder filled in from reference TRBV5-1 and TRBJ1-2): KAGVTQTPRYLIKTRGQQVTLSCSPISGHRSVSWYQQTPGQGLQFLFEYFSETQRNKGNFPGRFSGRQFSNSRSEMNVSTLELGDSALYLCASSSDGVMHYGYTFGSGTRLTVV.

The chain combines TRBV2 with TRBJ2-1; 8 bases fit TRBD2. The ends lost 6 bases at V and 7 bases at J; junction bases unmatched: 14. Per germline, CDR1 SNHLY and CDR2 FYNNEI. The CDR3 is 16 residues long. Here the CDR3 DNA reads TGTGCCAGCAGCAGCCTTGGACGGGGGGGCCGGAATGAGCAGTTCTTC. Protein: CASSSLGRGGRNEQFF.

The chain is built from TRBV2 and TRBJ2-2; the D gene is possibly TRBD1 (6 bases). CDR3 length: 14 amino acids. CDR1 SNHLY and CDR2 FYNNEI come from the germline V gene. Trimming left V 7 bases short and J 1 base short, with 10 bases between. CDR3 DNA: TGTGCCAGCATCGAACAGGGGAACACCGGGGAGCTGTTTTTT. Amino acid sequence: CASIEQGNTGELFF.

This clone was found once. CDR3 in DNA: TGCGCCAGCAGCGGACACGGTGATGAGCAGTTCTTC. It is translated as CASSGHGDEQFF. V is TRBV10-1 and J is TRBJ2-1, with D perhaps matching TRBD1 (5 bases). Per germline, CDR1 WNHNN and CDR2 SYGVQD (reference sequence). The CDR3 covers 12 residues. V was pared by 6 bases and J by 8 bases, with 11 bases between.

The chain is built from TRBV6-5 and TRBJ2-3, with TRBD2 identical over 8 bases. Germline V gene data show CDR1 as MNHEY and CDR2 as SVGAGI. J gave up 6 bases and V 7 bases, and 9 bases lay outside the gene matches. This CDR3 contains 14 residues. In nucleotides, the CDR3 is TGTGCCAGCACGATGCGGGGGGCGTGGGATACGCAGTATTTT. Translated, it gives CASTMRGAWDTQYF.

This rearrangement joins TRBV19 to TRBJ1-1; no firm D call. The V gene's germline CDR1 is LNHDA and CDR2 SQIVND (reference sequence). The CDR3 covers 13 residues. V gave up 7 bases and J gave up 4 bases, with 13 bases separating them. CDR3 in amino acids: CASIAGRSTEAFF. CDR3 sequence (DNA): TGTGCCAGTATCGCCGGGAGATCCACTGAAGCTTTCTTT.

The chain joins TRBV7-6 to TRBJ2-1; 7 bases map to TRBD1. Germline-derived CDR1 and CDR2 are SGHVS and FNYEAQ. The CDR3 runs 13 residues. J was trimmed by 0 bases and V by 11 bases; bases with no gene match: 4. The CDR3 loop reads CASGGSSYNEQFF. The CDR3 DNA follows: TGTGCCTCAGGGGGTAGCTCCTACAATGAGCAGTTCTTC. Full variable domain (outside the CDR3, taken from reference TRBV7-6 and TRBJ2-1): GAGVSQSPRYKVTKRGQDVALRCDPISGHVSLYWYRQALGQGPEFLTYFNYEAQQDKSGLPNDRFSAERPEGSISTLTIQRTEQRDSAMYRCASGGSSYNEQFFGPGTRLTVL.

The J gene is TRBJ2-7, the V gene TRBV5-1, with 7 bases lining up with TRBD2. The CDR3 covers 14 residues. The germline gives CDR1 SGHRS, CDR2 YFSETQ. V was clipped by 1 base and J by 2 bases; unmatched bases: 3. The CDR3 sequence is CASSLRLAPYEQYF. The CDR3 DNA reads TGCGCCAGCAGCTTGCGACTAGCCCCCTACGAGCAGTACTTC.

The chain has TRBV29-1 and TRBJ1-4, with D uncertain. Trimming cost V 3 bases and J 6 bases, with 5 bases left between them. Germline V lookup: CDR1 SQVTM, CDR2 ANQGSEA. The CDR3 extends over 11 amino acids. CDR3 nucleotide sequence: TGCAGCGTTGAGATGGATGAAAAACTGTTTTTT. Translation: CSVEMDEKLFF. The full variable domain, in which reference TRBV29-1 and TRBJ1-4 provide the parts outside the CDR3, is SAVISQKPSRDICQRGTSLTIQCQVDSQVTMMFWYRQQPGQSLTLIATANQGSEATYESGFVIDKFPISRPNLTFSTLTVSNMSPEDSSIYLCSVEMDEKLFFGSGTQLSVL.

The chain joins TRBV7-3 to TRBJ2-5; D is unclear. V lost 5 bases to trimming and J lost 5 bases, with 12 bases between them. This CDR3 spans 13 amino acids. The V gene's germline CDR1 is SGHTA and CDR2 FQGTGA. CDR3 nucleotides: TGTGCCAGCAGCCCTTCGAGTTGGGAGACCCAGTACTTC. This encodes CASSPSSWETQYF.

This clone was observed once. The DNA of the CDR3 is TGTGCCAGCAGCGGGCGGACTAGTTCCACTGAGCAGTTCTTC. This encodes CASSGRTSSTEQFF. V and J are TRBV5-6 and TRBJ2-1; 7 positions match TRBD2. From germline, CDR1 is SGHDT and CDR2 YYEEEE. V shed 4 bases and J 9 bases; nucleotides not matched to a gene: 10. The CDR3 loop spans 14 amino acids. The variable domain in full, with the rest retrieved from reference TRBV5-6 and TRBJ2-1, is DAGVTQSPTHLIKTRGQQVTLRCSPKSGHDTVSWYQQALGQGPQFIFQYYEEEERQRGNFPDRFSGHQFPNYSSELNVNALLLGDSALYLCASSGRTSSTEQFFGPGTRLTVL.

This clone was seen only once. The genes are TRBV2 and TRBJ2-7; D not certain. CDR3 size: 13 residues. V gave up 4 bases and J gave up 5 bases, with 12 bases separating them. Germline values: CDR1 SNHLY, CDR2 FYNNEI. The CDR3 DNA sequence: TGTGCCAGCAGTGCGGATCGGAGACACGAGCAGTACTTC. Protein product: CASSADRRHEQYF.

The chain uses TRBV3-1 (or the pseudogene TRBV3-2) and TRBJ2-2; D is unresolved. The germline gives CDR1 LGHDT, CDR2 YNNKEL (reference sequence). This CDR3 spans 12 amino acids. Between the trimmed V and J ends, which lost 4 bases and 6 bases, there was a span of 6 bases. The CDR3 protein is CASSRRPGELFF. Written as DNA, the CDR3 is TGTGCCAGCAGCCGACGGCCCGGGGAGCTGTTTTTT.

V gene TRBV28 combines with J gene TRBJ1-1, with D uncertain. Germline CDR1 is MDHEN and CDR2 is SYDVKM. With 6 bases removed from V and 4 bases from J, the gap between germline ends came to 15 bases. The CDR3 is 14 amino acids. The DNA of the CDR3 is TGTGCCAGCAGGATCGGACGTTTTGTCACTGAAGCTTTCTTT. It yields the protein CASRIGRFVTEAFF.

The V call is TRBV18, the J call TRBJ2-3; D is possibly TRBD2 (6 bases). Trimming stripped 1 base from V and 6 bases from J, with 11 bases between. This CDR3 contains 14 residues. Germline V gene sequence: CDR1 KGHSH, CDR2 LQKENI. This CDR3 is CASSPRGGTDTQYF. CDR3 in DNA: TGTGCCAGCTCACCACGGGGCGGGACCGATACGCAGTATTTT.